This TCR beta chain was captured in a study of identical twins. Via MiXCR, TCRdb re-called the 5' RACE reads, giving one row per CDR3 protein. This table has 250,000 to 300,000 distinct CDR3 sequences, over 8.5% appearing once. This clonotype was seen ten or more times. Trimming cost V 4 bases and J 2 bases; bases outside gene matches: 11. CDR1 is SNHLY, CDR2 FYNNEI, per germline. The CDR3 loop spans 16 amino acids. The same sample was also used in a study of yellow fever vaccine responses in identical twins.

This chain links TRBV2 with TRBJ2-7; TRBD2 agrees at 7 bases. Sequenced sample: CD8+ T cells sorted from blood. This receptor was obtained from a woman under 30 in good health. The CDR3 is CASSGRPSGLTYEQYF. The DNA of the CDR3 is TGTGCCAGCAGTGGACGTCCTAGCGGTTTAACCTACGAGCAGTACTTC.